This T cell receptor beta chain was profiled in a study of T cells in Graves' hyperthyroidism and ophthalmopathy. In the study overall: Prior to any treatment, at the point of initial diagnosis, peripheral blood was collected.

A few counts support this clonotype. As yet, its antigen is unknown. Uncontrolled infection, other autoimmune disease, pregnancy or lactation barred patients from enrollment. PBMCs stemmed from less than 13 ml fresh peripheral blood. The study's findings and limits: Blood also carried most thyroid clonotypes expanded above 0.001.

V lost 1 base and J lost 4, with 5 bases in between. This CDR3 is 13 amino acids long. CDR1 SGHKS and CDR2 YYEKEE come from the germline V gene (reference sequence). The investigators amplified TCR beta CDR3 regions from RNA transcripts. Using the HTBI primer set, a first-round RT-PCR was run on the TCR CDR3. MiXCR, run by TCRdb on the multiplex PCR reads, gives a single entry per CDR3 protein. The sample lists about 610,000 distinct CDR3 sequences, roughly 15% occurring once. The sequenced sample consisted of blood. This receptor was identified in a woman in her thirties or forties with Graves' ophthalmopathy. The chain uses TRBV5-5 and TRBJ2-2, with unresolved D. The CDR3 region is CASSLYFTGELFF. The CDR3 DNA follows: TGTGCCAGCAGCTTGTATTTCACCGGGGAGCTGTTTTTT.